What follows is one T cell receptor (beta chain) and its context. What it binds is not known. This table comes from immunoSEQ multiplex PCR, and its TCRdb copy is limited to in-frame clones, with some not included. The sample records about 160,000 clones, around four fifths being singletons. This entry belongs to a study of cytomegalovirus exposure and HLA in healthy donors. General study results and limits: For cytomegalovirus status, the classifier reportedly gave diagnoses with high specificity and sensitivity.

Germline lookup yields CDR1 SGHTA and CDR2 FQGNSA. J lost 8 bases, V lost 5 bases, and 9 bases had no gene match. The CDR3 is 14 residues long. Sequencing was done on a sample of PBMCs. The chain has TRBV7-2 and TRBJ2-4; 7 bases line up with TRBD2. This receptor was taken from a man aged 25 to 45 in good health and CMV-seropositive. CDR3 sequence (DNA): TGTGCCAGCAGCCTCAGACGGGGGGTAGACATTCAGTACTTC. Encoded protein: CASSLRRGVDIQYF. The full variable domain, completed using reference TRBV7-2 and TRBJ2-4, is GAGVSQSPSNKVTEKGKDVELRCDPISGHTALYWYRQSLGQGLEFLIYFQGNSAPDKSGLPSDRFSAERTGGSVSTLTIQRTQQEDSAVYLCASSLRRGVDIQYFGAGTRLSVL.